The clone carrying this T cell receptor (beta chain) was picked up a small number of times. Its antigen is undetermined. V gave up 0 bases and J gave up 1 base, with 10 bases separating them. The CDR3 has 15 amino acids. Germline CDR1 is MGHRA and CDR2 is YSYEKL. This specimen comes from a study of cytomegalovirus exposure and HLA in healthy donors. Study findings and constraints: Judged likely to be a sequencing artifact was a cluster of highly shared sequence variants. TCR beta V- and J-gene trimming, according to a later analysis, was linked to a missense DCLRE1C variant.

Primers included in the PCR were 60 Vbeta and 13 Jbeta primers. This table comes from immunoSEQ multiplex PCR, and its TCRdb copy is limited to in-frame clones, with some not included. The table lists some 200,000 clones, around 83% of them singletons, with approximately 0.8% in the top ten. The TCR sequence derives from a woman aged 18-30 years in good health and CMV-seronegative. The chain couples TRBV4-1 to TRBJ2-7, with D perhaps TRBD2 (6 bases). The sequenced sample consisted of PBMCs. The CDR3 spells CASSQELARSYEQYF. The DNA of the CDR3 is TGCGCCAGCAGCCAAGAGCTAGCGAGGTCCTACGAGCAGTACTTC.